This T cell receptor (beta chain) was obtained from a study of blood T cell repertoires in COVID-19. The overall study: T cells, B-cell-depleted T cells, or PBMCs provided the cDNA or gDNA that served as material.

As originally analysed: How many nucleated cells were present was estimated from reference gene primer amplification. This table comes from immunoSEQ multiplex PCR, and its TCRdb copy is limited to in-frame clones, with some not included. V and J calls and clone size are given by that table; D and trimming were obtained from the DNA. The data hold roughly 100,000 clones, with 75% to 90% observed a single time. The V end was cut by 2 bases, the J end by 5 bases, with 9 bases between. The germline gives CDR1 MDHEN, CDR2 SYDVKM. CDR3 length: 13 amino acids. The V gene is TRBV28, the J gene TRBJ2-5; D possibly corresponds to TRBD2 (6 bases). The sequencing input was peripheral blood. The clonotype originates from a middle-aged man with acute or convalescent COVID-19. CDR3 sequence reads: CASSLGGLETQYF. The CDR3 DNA sequence: TGTGCCAGCAGTTTAGGAGGGTTGGAGACCCAGTACTTC. The entire variable domain, with the rest obtained from reference TRBV28 and TRBJ2-5, is as follows: DVKVTQSSRYLVKRTGEKVFLECVQDMDHENMFWYRQDPGLGLRLIYFSYDVKMKEKGDIPEGYSVSREKKERFSLILESASTNQTSMYLCASSLGGLETQYFGPGTRLLVL.